The clone carrying this TCR beta chain was observed a handful of times. Its specificity is not known. One junction end disagrees with the germline gene, perhaps due to a read error. TCRdb re-derived calls from the 5' RACE reads in MiXCR, one entry per CDR3 protein. The table includes some 560,000 distinct CDR3 sequences, 15% to 20% detected once. This specimen belongs to a study of T cells after yellow fever vaccination. Study-level results: The CD4 and CD8 compartments had a small share of their clonotypes in common. Most primary-vaccination clones recurred post-booster (roughly 96% CD4, around 86% CD8).

The CDR3 is 13 residues long. CDR1 SGHRS and CDR2 YFSETQ come from the germline V gene. V is TRBV5-1 and J is TRBJ2-7; tentative D call: TRBD1 (6 bases). The sequences come from PBMCs, collected 15 days after the yellow fever booster vaccination. This sequence was found in a man aged 25 to 45 who received the YFV17D yellow fever vaccine. CDR3 sequence reads: CASSTSGTYPPDF. In DNA, the CDR3 is TGCGCCAGCAGCACCTCCGGGACATACCCCCCAGACTTC.